This T cell receptor (beta chain) is drawn from a study of blood T cell repertoires in COVID-19. Whole-study context: Sites in the United States, Italy and Spain provided acute and convalescent COVID-19 samples. T cells, B-cell-depleted T cells, or PBMCs provided the cDNA or gDNA that served as material.

The CDR3 runs 15 residues. J was trimmed by 4 bases and V by 7 bases; bases with no gene match: 9. Germline V gene lookup returns CDR1 MNHEY and CDR2 SVGAGI. In its sample, this clone was seen once. Profiling relied on immunoSEQ multiplex PCR, and the TCRdb table lists in-frame clones only, not all of them. Of some 150,000 clones in the sample, 75% to 90% were seen once. The chain joins TRBV6-5 to TRBJ2-1; 8 bases are a match to TRBD2. The receptor comes from a man in his 60s with acute or convalescent COVID-19. Source material: peripheral blood. The CDR3 loop reads CASMGPGLVYNEQFF. Written as DNA, the CDR3 is TGTGCCAGCATGGGACCGGGACTAGTGTACAATGAGCAGTTCTTC.